Below are 6 T cell receptor beta chains sequenced from a single sample in a study of cytomegalovirus exposure and HLA in healthy donors. Assay used: immunoSEQ multiplex PCR; TCRdb lists only in-frame clones, some missing. In the table there are about 130,000 clones, roughly 86% of which are singletons. The specimen sequenced was PBMCs. These receptors all come from a young man in good health and CMV-seronegative.

In its sample, this clone was seen once. This chain connects TRBV29-1 to TRBJ2-2, with TRBD1 identical over 8 bases. Trimming removed 5 bases from V and 5 bases from J; junction bases left unmatched: 4. The CDR3 spans 13 residues. Per the germline V gene, CDR1 is SQVTM and CDR2 is ANQGSEA. This chain's CDR3 is CSVTDRVTGELFF. The CDR3 DNA follows: TGCAGCGTTACGGACAGGGTAACCGGGGAGCTGTTTTTT.

This chain uses TRBV6-5 with TRBJ1-1; TRBD1 might be the D (5 bases). Germline-derived CDR1 and CDR2 are MNHEY and SVGAGI. The CDR3 totals 15 residues. The V end was cut by 0 bases, the J end by 1 base, with 9 bases between. CDR3 sequence reads: CASSYSVTENTEAFF. As DNA, the CDR3 is TGTGCCAGCAGTTACTCGGTGACAGAGAACACTGAAGCTTTCTTT.

The gene calls are TRBV5-1 and TRBJ1-4; TRBD1 matches at 8 bases. Unmatched junction bases numbered 6, after V lost 3 bases and J lost 8 bases. This CDR3 spans 14 amino acids. Per germline, CDR1 SGHRS and CDR2 YFSETQ. DNA for the CDR3: TGCGCCAGCAGCTCGGACAGGGTCGGAGAAAAACTGTTTTTT. Protein: CASSSDRVGEKLFF.

V usage is TRBV28 and J usage is TRBJ1-4, with D perhaps matching TRBD1 (5 bases). CDR1 is MDHEN, CDR2 SYDVKM, per germline. Trimming pared 2 bases from V and 4 bases from J, leaving 14 bases between. This CDR3 has 16 amino acids. The CDR3 DNA is TGTGCCAGCAGTTTAAGTCTGCAGGGATTTAATGAAAAACTGTTTTTT. Amino acid sequence: CASSLSLQGFNEKLFF.

This clone was seen a single time. This chain uses TRBV10-2 with TRBJ2-3; D is possibly TRBD2 (6 bases). V was cut by 3 bases and J by 0 bases, with 10 bases left in between. CDR1 is WSHSY and CDR2 is SAAADI in the germline V gene. The CDR3 is 15 amino acids. The CDR3 DNA reads as TGCGCCAGCAGTGATCTCCGGGGGAGCACAGATACGCAGTATTTT. Translating gives CASSDLRGSTDTQYF.

This rearrangement joins TRBV28 to TRBJ1-2; possible D gene TRBD1, 6 bases. This CDR3 contains 13 residues. V was trimmed by 8 bases and J by 4 bases, leaving 14 bases between them. CDR1 and CDR2 from the germline V gene are MDHEN and SYDVKM. CDR3 sequence: CASWAGASYGYTF. The CDR3 DNA reads TGTGCCAGCTGGGCAGGGGCTTCCTATGGCTACACCTTC.